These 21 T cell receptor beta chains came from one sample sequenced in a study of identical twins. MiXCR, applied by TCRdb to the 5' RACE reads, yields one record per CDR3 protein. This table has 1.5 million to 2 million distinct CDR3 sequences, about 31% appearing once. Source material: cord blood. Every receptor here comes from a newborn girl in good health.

Here the CDR3 reads CSASMTGGTEAFF. The CDR3 coding sequence is TGCAGTGCTAGCATGACAGGGGGCACTGAAGCTTTCTTT. V is TRBV20-1 and J is TRBJ1-1, with 9 bases aligning to TRBD1. Germline CDR1 is DFQATT and CDR2 is SNEGSKA (reference sequence). V shed 3 bases, J shed 4 bases, and the junction held 3 bases outside the gene matches. The CDR3 runs to 13 residues.

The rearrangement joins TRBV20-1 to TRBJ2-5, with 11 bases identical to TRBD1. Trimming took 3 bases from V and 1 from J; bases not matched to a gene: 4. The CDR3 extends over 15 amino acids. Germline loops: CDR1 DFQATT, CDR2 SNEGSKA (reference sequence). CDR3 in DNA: TGCAGTGCTAGGAGGGACAGGGGGAGCCAAGAGACCCAGTACTTC. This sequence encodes CSARRDRGSQETQYF.

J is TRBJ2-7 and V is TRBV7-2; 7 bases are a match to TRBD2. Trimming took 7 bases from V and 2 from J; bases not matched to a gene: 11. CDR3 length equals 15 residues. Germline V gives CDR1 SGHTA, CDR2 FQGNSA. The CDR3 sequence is CASISRGLTPYEQYF. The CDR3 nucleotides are TGTGCCAGCATCAGTCGGGGACTAACACCCTACGAGCAGTACTTC.

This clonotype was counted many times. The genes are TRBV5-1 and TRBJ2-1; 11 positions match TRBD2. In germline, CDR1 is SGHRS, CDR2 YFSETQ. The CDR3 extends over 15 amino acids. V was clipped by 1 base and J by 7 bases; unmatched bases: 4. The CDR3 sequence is CASSLTSGSRNEQFF. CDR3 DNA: TGCGCCAGCAGCTTGACTAGCGGGAGCAGGAATGAGCAGTTCTTC.

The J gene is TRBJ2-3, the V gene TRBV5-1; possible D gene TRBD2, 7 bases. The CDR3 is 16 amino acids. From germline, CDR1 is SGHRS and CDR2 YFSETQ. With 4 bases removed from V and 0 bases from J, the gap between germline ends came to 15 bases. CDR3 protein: CASSGRGATSTDTQYF. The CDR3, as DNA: TGCGCCAGCAGCGGACGGGGGGCCACTAGCACAGATACGCAGTATTTT.

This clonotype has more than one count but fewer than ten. Here the CDR3 DNA reads TGCGCCAGCAGCCAAGGACTAGCGGGAGGGCCCGGGGAGACCCAGTACTTC. It codes for CASSQGLAGGPGETQYF. The chain couples TRBV4-1 to TRBJ2-5; 14 positions agree with TRBD2. The ends lost 1 base at V and 5 bases at J; junction bases unmatched: 6. CDR3 length: 17 residues. CDR1 is MGHRA and CDR2 is YSYEKL in the germline V gene.

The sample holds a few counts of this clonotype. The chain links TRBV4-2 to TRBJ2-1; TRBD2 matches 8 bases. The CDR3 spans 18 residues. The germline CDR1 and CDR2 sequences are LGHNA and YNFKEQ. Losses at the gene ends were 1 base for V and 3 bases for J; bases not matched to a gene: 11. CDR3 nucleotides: TGTGCCAGCAGCCAAGTCCGCGGAGCGGGGGACCTCTACAATGAGCAGTTCTTC. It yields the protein CASSQVRGAGDLYNEQFF.

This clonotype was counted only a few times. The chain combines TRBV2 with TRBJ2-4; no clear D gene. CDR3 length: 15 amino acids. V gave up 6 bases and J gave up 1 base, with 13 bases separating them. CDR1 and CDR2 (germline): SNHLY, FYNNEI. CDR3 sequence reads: CASRSVRGAKNIQYF. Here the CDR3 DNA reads TGTGCCAGCAGGTCCGTCCGTGGGGCCAAAAACATTCAGTACTTC.

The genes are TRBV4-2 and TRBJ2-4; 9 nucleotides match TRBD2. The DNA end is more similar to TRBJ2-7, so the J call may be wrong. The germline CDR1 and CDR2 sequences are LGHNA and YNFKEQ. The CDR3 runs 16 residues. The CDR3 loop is CASSQEASGVTYEQYF. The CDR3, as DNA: TGTGCCAGCAGCCAAGAGGCTAGCGGGGTGACCTACGAGCAGTACTTC.

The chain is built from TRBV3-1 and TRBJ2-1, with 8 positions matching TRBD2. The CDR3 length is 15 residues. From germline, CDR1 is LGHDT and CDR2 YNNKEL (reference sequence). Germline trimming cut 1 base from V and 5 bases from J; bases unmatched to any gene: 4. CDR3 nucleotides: TGTGCCAGCAGCCAAGGACTAGCGCAGAACAATGAGCAGTTCTTC. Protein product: CASSQGLAQNNEQFF.

The CDR3 loop is CASSPGLQANYGYTF. DNA for the CDR3: TGTGCCAGCTCACCGGGGCTACAAGCTAACTATGGCTACACCTTC. This chain links TRBV18 with TRBJ1-2; perhaps TRBD1 as D (5 bases). CDR1 and CDR2 (germline): KGHSH, LQKENI. The CDR3 loop spans 15 amino acids. Trimming removed 3 bases from V and 0 bases from J, with 11 bases in between.

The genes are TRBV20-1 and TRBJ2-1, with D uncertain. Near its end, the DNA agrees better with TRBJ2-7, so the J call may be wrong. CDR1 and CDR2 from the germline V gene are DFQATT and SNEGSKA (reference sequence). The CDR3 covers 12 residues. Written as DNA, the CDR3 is TGCAGTGCTAGGTTTAAAAACAATGAGCAGTACTTC. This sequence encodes CSARFKNNEQYF.

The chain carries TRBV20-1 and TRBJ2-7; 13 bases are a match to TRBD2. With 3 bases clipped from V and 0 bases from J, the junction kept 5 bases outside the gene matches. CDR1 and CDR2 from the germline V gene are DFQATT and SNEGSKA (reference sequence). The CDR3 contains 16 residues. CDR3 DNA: TGCAGTGCTAGTTGGACTAGCGGGGGTTTCTCCTACGAGCAGTACTTC. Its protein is CSASWTSGGFSYEQYF.

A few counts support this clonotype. CDR3: CASSLDLRTGANTEAFF. The CDR3 nucleotides read TGTGCCAGCAGTTTAGACCTCCGGACAGGCGCGAACACTGAAGCTTTCTTT. This sequence joins TRBV12-3 or TRBV12-4 and TRBJ1-1, with 7 bases aligning to TRBD1. The CDR3 has 17 amino acids. The junction had 9 bases not matched to a gene; V was cut back by 1 base and J by 1 base.

The CDR3 nucleotides read TGCAGTGCTAGAGATCTGGTCGAGCAGTACTTC. It is translated as CSARDLVEQYF. The chain carries TRBV20-1 and TRBJ2-7, with unresolved D. Deletions cut 0 bases from V and 6 bases from J, with 6 bases between. CDR1 and CDR2 (germline): DFQATT, SNEGSKA (reference sequence). CDR3 size: 11 residues.

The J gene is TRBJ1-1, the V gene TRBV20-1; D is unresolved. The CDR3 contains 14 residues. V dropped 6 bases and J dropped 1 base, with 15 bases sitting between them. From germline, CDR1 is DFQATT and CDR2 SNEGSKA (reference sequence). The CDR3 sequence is CSALPRTGNTEAFF. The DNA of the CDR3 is TGCAGTGCCCTCCCTAGGACGGGGAACACTGAAGCTTTCTTT.

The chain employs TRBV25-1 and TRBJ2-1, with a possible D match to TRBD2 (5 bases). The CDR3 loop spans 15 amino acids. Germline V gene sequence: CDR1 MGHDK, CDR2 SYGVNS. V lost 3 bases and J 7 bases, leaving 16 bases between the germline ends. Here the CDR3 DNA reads TGTGCCAGCAGTGATCCGTCTAGCAGGCGTAATGAGCAGTTCTTC. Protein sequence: CASSDPSSRRNEQFF.

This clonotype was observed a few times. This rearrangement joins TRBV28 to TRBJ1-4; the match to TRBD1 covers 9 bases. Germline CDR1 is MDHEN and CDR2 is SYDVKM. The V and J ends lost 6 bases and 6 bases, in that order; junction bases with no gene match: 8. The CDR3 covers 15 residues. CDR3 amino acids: CASSPLGTGHEKLFF. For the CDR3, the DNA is TGTGCCAGCAGCCCTCTGGGGACAGGGCATGAAAAACTGTTTTTT. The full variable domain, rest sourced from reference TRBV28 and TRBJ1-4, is DVKVTQSSRYLVKRTGEKVFLECVQDMDHENMFWYRQDPGLGLRLIYFSYDVKMKEKGDIPEGYSVSREKKERFSLILESASTNQTSMYLCASSPLGTGHEKLFFGSGTQLSVL.

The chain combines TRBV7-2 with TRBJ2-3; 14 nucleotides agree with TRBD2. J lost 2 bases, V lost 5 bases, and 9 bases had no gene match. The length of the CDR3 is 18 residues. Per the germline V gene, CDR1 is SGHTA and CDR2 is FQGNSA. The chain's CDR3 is CASSTGTSGSRVTDTQYF. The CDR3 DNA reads TGTGCCAGCAGCACCGGGACTAGCGGGAGCCGAGTCACAGATACGCAGTATTTT.

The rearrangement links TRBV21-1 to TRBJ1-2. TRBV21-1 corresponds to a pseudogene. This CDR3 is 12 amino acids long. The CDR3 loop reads CASSKSPGGYTF. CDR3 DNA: TGTGCCAGCAGCAAAAGCCCAGGTGGCTACACCTTC.

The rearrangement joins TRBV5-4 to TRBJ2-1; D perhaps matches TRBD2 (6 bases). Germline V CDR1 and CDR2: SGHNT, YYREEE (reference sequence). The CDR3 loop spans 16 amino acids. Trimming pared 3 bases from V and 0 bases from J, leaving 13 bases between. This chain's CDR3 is CASSSPGTVSYNEQFF. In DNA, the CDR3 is TGTGCCAGCAGCTCCCCCGGGACTGTCTCCTACAATGAGCAGTTCTTC.